This T cell receptor (beta chain) was found in a study of blood T cells in healthy people across ages. Study-wide context: Every two T cells gave about one barcoded beta molecule via template switching.

Germline CDR1 SQVTM, CDR2 ANQGSEA. V was clipped by 1 base and J by 5 bases, with 12 bases between them. The CDR3 is 14 amino acids. Every sample gave at least 6 micrograms of total RNA when it was extracted. Primers used in a second PCR of about 6 to 11 cycles were a sample-barcoded 5' primer and a J-beta primer mix. Researchers report that a template-switch adaptor with 12 random nucleotides tagged each cDNA molecule. TCRdb re-called the 5' RACE reads with MiXCR, one entry per CDR3 protein. This table has fewer than 900,000 distinct CDR3 sequences, about 36% appearing once. Findings and limits, study-wide: Age brought a roughly linear fall in TCR beta diversity measured per million T cells.

In its sample, this clonotype was seen many times. The antigen is not known. J is TRBJ2-1 and V is TRBV29-1, with D perhaps TRBD1 (6 bases). This receptor was identified in a young man in good health. Sequenced sample: blood. The CDR3 DNA is TGCAGCGTTGAAGGGGACAACCCTGACAATGAGCAGTTCTTC. Protein: CSVEGDNPDNEQFF.